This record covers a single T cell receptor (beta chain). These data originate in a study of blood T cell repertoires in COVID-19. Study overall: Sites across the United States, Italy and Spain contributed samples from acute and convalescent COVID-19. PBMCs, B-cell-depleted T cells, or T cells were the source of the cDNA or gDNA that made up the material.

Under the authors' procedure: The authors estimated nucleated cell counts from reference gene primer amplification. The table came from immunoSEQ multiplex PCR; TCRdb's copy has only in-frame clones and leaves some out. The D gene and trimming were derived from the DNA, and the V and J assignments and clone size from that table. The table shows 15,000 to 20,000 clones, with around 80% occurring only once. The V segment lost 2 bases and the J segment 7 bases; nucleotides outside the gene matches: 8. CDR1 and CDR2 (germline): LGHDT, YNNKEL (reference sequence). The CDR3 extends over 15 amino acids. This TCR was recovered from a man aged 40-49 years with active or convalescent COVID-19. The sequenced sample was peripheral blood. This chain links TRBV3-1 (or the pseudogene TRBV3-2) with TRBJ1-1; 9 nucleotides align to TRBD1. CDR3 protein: CASSQPHTGGGEAFF. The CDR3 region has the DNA TGTGCCAGCAGCCAACCCCACACAGGGGGCGGTGAAGCTTTCTTT.